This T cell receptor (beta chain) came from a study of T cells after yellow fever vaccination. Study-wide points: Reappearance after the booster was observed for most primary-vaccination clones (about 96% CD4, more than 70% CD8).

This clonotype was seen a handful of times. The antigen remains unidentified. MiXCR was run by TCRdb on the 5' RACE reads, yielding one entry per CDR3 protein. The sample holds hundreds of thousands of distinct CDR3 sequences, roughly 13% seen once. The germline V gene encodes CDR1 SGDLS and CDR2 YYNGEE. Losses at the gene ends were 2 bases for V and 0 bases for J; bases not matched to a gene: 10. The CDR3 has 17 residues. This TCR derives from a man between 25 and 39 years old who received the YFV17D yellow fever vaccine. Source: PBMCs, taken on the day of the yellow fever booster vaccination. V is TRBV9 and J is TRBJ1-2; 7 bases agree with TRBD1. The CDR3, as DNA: TGTGCCAGCAGCGTTAAGGAAACAGGGGTTTCTAACTATGGCTACACCTTC. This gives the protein CASSVKETGVSNYGYTF.